Listed below are T cell receptor beta chains from one sample, sequenced in a study of blood T cell repertoires in COVID-19. TCRdb's copy holds only in-frame clones and misses some; the assay was immunoSEQ multiplex PCR. The sample lists roughly 120,000 clones; roughly 89% were seen once. The sequencing input was peripheral blood. The receptors shown here come from a woman aged 50 to 60 with acute or convalescent COVID-19. Each CDR3 is given with its conserved first and last residue. The D gene is left open where the match is weak.

>TRBV18|TRBD1|19
CASSRVTGTGPPLTGEAFF
>TRBV18|-|12
CASSPYIHGYTF
>TRBV19|-|13
CASMGLLNNEQFF
>TRBV20-1|-|14
CSASSAHSSYEQYF
>TRBV3-1/TRBV3-2|-|13
CASSQGYGGRAFF
>TRBV18|TRBD1|17
CASSPPGQGLFLYGYTF
>TRBV19|TRBD1|16
CASSAEDRGYNSPLHF
>TRBV30|-|15
CAWGPGHLMNTEAFF
>TRBV18|-|16
CASSPPGLRWTGELFF
>TRBV12-2|-|15
CASRLVSPDNSPLHF
>TRBV9|-|13
CASSVVDQGGYTF
>TRBV5-1|-|19
CASSLGSRGADGLVTEAFF
>TRBV4-3|-|16
CASSQDSTGPRNTIYF
>TRBV4-3|-|12
CASSQESGLQYF
>TRBV5-1|-|13
CASSWDKSYGYTF
>TRBV19|-|15
CASSRQAFGANVLTF
>TRBV7-2|TRBD2|15
CASSLDPSGTGEQFF
>TRBV7-9|TRBD1|15
CASSYITGGMGEAFF
>TRBV10-3|-|13
CAISGTDSYEQYF
>TRBV19|TRBD1|16
CASSTPGTGGMDTQYF
>TRBV18|TRBD1|14
CASSWDRNTGELFF
>TRBV24-1|TRBD2|14
CATSDPPGGGEQFF
>TRBV5-1|-|14
CASSPGVPTYEQYF
>TRBV11-3|TRBD2|15
CASSSGGEGKETQYF
>TRBV28|-|15
CASSPSTVATDTQYF
>TRBV21-1|-|20
CASSKKGGAGFLVGNQPQHF
>TRBV7-9|TRBD2|18
CASSLNVKAGGVGNEQFF
>TRBV12-2|-|13
CASRFAAGGGYTF
>TRBV27|-|14
CASSLRGYNSPLHF
>TRBV29-1|TRBD1|14
CSVYETTGGGSAFF
>TRBV4-1|-|13
CASLGGGSYEQYF
>TRBV25-1|-|13
CASSAGHYEKLFF
>TRBV12-3/TRBV12-4|-|13
CASNRGSYNEQFF
>TRBV2|-|12
CASSRGDQPQHF
>TRBV7-2|TRBD2|17
CASSFQPGLADTGELFF
>TRBV18|-|13
CASSPTRNTEAFF
>TRBV7-9|-|16
CASSPARTRSSYEQYF
>TRBV18|TRBD1|16
CASSPPSTGGNTEAFF
>TRBV5-6|-|13
CASTLGVGTEAFF
>TRBV6-2/TRBV6-3|-|15
CASSAAGQIYNEQFF